Sequencing of this TCR beta chain was carried out in a study of kidney transplant recipient with SARS-CoV-2 infection. Via MiXCR, TCRdb re-called the reads, giving one row per CDR3 protein. The sample shows approximately 250,000 distinct CDR3 sequences, 29% of them seen only once. This clonotype was seen ten or more times. The sample consisted of a blood sample, taken at baseline and on day 111 from a kidney transplant recipient. The TCR originated in a male patient younger than 45 who had COVID-19 and was a kidney transplant recipient. Some T cells may be transferred from the graft donor.

The CDR3 coding sequence is TGTGCCAGCAGTTTCTCGGACAGGGTCGAAGAAAAACTGTTTTTT. Translating gives CASSFSDRVEEKLFF. J is TRBJ1-4 and V is TRBV6-2 or TRBV6-3; 8 bases are shared with TRBD1. This CDR3 is 15 amino acids long. Per germline, CDR1 MNHEY and CDR2 SVGEGT. V was clipped by 4 bases and J by 8 bases; unmatched bases: 9.